These 26 T cell receptor beta chains originate from one sample sequenced in a study of cytomegalovirus exposure and HLA in healthy donors. PCR employed 60 Vbeta and 13 Jbeta primers. Profiled with immunoSEQ multiplex PCR; TCRdb holds only in-frame clones, not every one. The table counts 56,000 or so clones; 2.3% lies in the top ten. Sequenced material: PBMCs. All receptors come from a female donor in good health and CMV-seronegative.

The chain combines TRBV4-2 with TRBJ2-7; 7 bases fit TRBD2. The CDR3 covers 16 residues. Losses at the gene ends were 4 bases for V and 0 bases for J; bases not matched to a gene: 9. The germline V gene has CDR1 LGHNA and CDR2 YNFKEQ. CDR3 in DNA: TGTGCCAGCAGCCCAGCCGAGCGGGGAATCTCCTACGAGCAGTACTTC. It yields the protein CASSPAERGISYEQYF.

The chain links TRBV4-3 to TRBJ1-2, with D possibly matching TRBD1 (5 bases). From germline, CDR1 is LGHNA and CDR2 YSLEER. This CDR3 has 15 residues. Trimming left V 0 bases short and J 1 base short, with 9 bases between. The CDR3, as DNA: TGCGCCAGCAGCCAAGACCCAGGGCTTAACTATGGCTACACCTTC. The encoded protein is CASSQDPGLNYGYTF.

This rearrangement joins TRBV6-5 to TRBJ1-2; D perhaps matches TRBD1 (6 bases). CDR1 and CDR2 (germline): MNHEY, SVGAGI. The V gene lost 4 bases and the J gene lost 4 bases, with 16 bases spanning the gap. The CDR3 is 15 amino acids. The CDR3 protein is CASSLGGAGSYGYTF. CDR3 DNA: TGTGCCAGCAGTTTGGGGGGGGCTGGATCCTATGGCTACACCTTC.

The gene calls are TRBV6-1 and TRBJ2-7; D is ambiguous. Between the trimmed V and J ends, which lost 3 bases and 0 bases, there was a span of 9 bases. CDR3 length: 14 amino acids. Germline V gene sequence: CDR1 MNHNS, CDR2 SASEGT. This CDR3 is CASSENLSSYEQYF. The CDR3 DNA reads as TGTGCCAGCAGTGAGAACCTTAGCTCCTACGAGCAGTACTTC.

The rearrangement uses TRBV15 and TRBJ2-1, with 9 bases lining up with TRBD1. This CDR3 comprises 16 residues. J lost 3 bases, V lost 5 bases, and 8 bases had no gene match. Looked up from germline, CDR1 is LNHNV and CDR2 is YYDKDF (reference sequence). CDR3 nucleotides: TGTGCCACCAGCGATAAACAGGGGGCGAACTACAATGAGCAGTTCTTC. As protein: CATSDKQGANYNEQFF.

Points on this clone: A junction end diverges from the germline sequence, so it may reflect a read error. The chain uses TRBV29-1 and TRBJ2-7; 11 bases map to TRBD1. CDR1 and CDR2 from the germline V gene are SQVTM and ANQGSEA. This CDR3 contains 15 residues. The CDR3 sequence: CSVEGGQGGSYGQYF. The CDR3 region has the DNA TGCAGCGTTGAAGGGGGACAGGGGGGCTCCTACGGGCAGTACTTC.

This chain connects TRBV2 to TRBJ2-7; 9 nucleotides match TRBD2. The germline gives CDR1 SNHLY, CDR2 FYNNEI. With V trimmed by 1 base and J by 6 bases, 4 bases remained unmatched. The CDR3 is 14 residues long. In nucleotides, the CDR3 is TGTGCCAGCAGTGAAGGCGGGAGGGTCCCCGAGCAGTACTTC. Encoded protein: CASSEGGRVPEQYF.

The chain's CDR3 is CASSRGLAGEREQYF. CDR3 sequence (DNA): TGTGCCAGCTCTCGGGGACTAGCGGGGGAAAGAGAGCAGTACTTC. This sequence joins TRBV18 and TRBJ2-7; TRBD2 matches 14 bases. Losses at the gene ends were 6 bases for V and 7 bases for J; bases not matched to a gene: 8. Looked up from germline, CDR1 is KGHSH and CDR2 is LQKENI. The CDR3 loop spans 15 amino acids.

The chain carries TRBV30 and TRBJ2-1, with 9 positions matching TRBD2. The V segment lost 2 bases and the J segment 3 bases; nucleotides outside the gene matches: 8. The CDR3 contains 16 residues. Germline loops: CDR1 GTSNPN, CDR2 SVGIG (reference sequence). The CDR3 sequence: CAWSPHAGGYYNEQFF. Written as DNA, the CDR3 is TGTGCCTGGAGTCCACACGCGGGAGGGTACTACAATGAGCAGTTCTTC.

This chain links TRBV5-4 with TRBJ2-2, with 12 bases identical to TRBD2. The V gene end was trimmed by 3 bases and the J gene end by 4 bases; junction bases not matched to a gene: 7. CDR3 length: 17 amino acids. CDR1 is SGHNT, CDR2 YYREEE, per germline (reference sequence). CDR3 sequence reads: CASSSLAGGPGTGELFF. The CDR3 DNA reads TGTGCCAGCAGCTCGCTAGCGGGGGGGCCGGGCACCGGGGAGCTGTTTTTT.

In terms of frequency, this clone is large. J is TRBJ1-1 and V is TRBV7-9; a weak D match, TRBD1 (6 bases). Germline V lookup: CDR1 SEHNR, CDR2 FQNEAQ (reference sequence). CDR3 size: 14 residues. V lost 5 bases to trimming and J lost 5 bases, with 15 bases between them. The CDR3 spells CASSTEQGVTEAFF. The CDR3 coding sequence is TGTGCCAGCAGCACCGAACAGGGAGTTACTGAAGCTTTCTTT. The full variable domain, completed using reference TRBV7-9 and TRBJ1-1, is DTGVSQNPRHKITKRGQNVTFRCDPISEHNRLYWYRQTLGQGPEFLTYFQNEAQLEKSRLLSDRFSAERPKGSFSTLEIQRTEQGDSAMYLCASSTEQGVTEAFFGQGTRLTVV.

The CDR3 DNA follows: TGCGCCAGCAGCCATGGCGGGGGATCCTATGGCTACACCTTC. Translating it yields CASSHGGGSYGYTF. The chain employs TRBV4-3 and TRBJ1-2, with a tentative D call TRBD1 (5 bases). The germline V and J ends were trimmed by 3 bases and 4 bases, with 12 bases remaining between them. The CDR3 length is 14 residues. Per the germline V gene, CDR1 is LGHNA and CDR2 is YSLEER.

The chain is built from TRBV9 and TRBJ1-3; 9 positions agree with TRBD1. CDR1 is SGDLS and CDR2 is YYNGEE in the germline V gene. V lost 0 bases to trimming and J lost 1 base; unmatched junction nucleotides: 14. CDR3 length: 20 residues. The CDR3 loop is CASSVDLGQGLLDSGNTIYF. The CDR3 bases are TGTGCCAGCAGCGTAGATCTGGGACAGGGACTACTGGATTCTGGAAACACCATATATTTT.

The rearrangement uses TRBV6-1 and TRBJ1-3; D gene unclear. The CDR3 has 11 amino acids. The germline gives CDR1 MNHNS, CDR2 SASEGT. Trimming cost V 8 bases and J 3 bases, with 5 bases left between them. The CDR3 DNA reads as TGTGCCAGCCCCCTTGGAAACACCATATATTTT. Its protein is CASPLGNTIYF.

V gene TRBV4-2 combines with J gene TRBJ1-5; 10 bases map to TRBD1. This CDR3 comprises 16 residues. The trim removed 4 bases at V and 7 bases at J, leaving 10 bases unmatched. Looked up from germline, CDR1 is LGHNA and CDR2 is YNFKEQ. For the CDR3, the DNA is TGTGCCAGCAGCCCAAGCGTTGACAGGGGGCAACAGCCCCAGCATTTT. It encodes CASSPSVDRGQQPQHF.

The chain uses TRBV5-1 and TRBJ1-1; 9 bases match TRBD1. The ends lost 0 bases at V and 0 bases at J; junction bases unmatched: 3. The CDR3 loop spans 16 amino acids. Germline-derived CDR1 and CDR2 are SGHRS and YFSETQ. The CDR3 DNA reads TGCGCCAGCAGCTTGGGGGACAGGGTGGTGAACACTGAAGCTTTCTTT. Amino acid sequence: CASSLGDRVVNTEAFF.

The chain couples TRBV4-3 to TRBJ2-7; 8 bases line up with TRBD1. Germline CDR1 is LGHNA and CDR2 is YSLEER. V was clipped by 0 bases and J by 0 bases; unmatched bases: 7. This CDR3 contains 17 residues. In nucleotides, the CDR3 is TGCGCCAGCAGCCAAGATCAGGGGGCGGGATCCTCCTACGAGCAGTACTTC. Its translation is CASSQDQGAGSSYEQYF.

CDR3 sequence reads: CASSVAGGGYNEQFF. The DNA of the CDR3 is TGTGCCAGCAGCGTAGCGGGGGGGGGCTACAATGAGCAGTTCTTC. This chain uses TRBV9 with TRBJ2-1, with 8 bases aligning to TRBD2. J gave up 3 bases and V 0 bases, and 2 bases lay outside the gene matches. The CDR3 has 15 amino acids. Germline CDR1 reads SGDLS; CDR2 reads YYNGEE.

The chain employs TRBV9 and TRBJ2-5; no clear D gene. The CDR3 consists of 13 residues. The V end was cut by 1 base, the J end by 4 bases, with 8 bases between. CDR1 is SGDLS, CDR2 YYNGEE, per germline. In DNA form, the CDR3 reads TGTGCCAGCAGCGTAATGTCCGGAGAGACCCAGTACTTC. This translates into CASSVMSGETQYF.

This rearrangement joins TRBV11-2 to TRBJ2-1; D gene uncertain. Trimming stripped 0 bases from V and 4 bases from J, with 10 bases between. The CDR3 spans 15 residues. Looked up from germline, CDR1 is SGHAT and CDR2 is FQNNGV. The CDR3 bases are TGTGCCAGCAGCTTAGACCCTCTAGAGTACAATGAGCAGTTCTTC. This translates into CASSLDPLEYNEQFF.

As to this clone: At one end, the junction sequence differs from germline, possibly due to a read error. This chain uses TRBV4-1 with TRBJ2-7, with D possibly matching TRBD2 (5 bases). The CDR3 is made up of 13 amino acids. From germline, CDR1 is MGHRA and CDR2 YSYEKL. In DNA, the CDR3 is TGCGCCAGCAGCCAACTCCCAGCAGGAGGTGTAGTGTTC. Its translation: CASSQLPAGGVVF.

J is TRBJ1-4 and V is TRBV5-1; unclear D gene. The CDR3 is 13 residues long. Trimming took off 0 bases at V and 5 bases at J, with 5 bases between the two ends. CDR1 and CDR2 (germline): SGHRS, YFSETQ. The CDR3, as DNA: TGCGCCAGCAGCTTGGCAGGCAATGAAAAACTGTTTTTT. Translation: CASSLAGNEKLFF.

V gene TRBV18 combines with J gene TRBJ1-2, with a possible D match to TRBD1 (6 bases). Germline CDR1 KGHSH, CDR2 LQKENI. The CDR3 is 14 amino acids. V was trimmed by 5 bases and J by 5 bases, leaving 15 bases between them. The CDR3 region is CASSLQGPQYGYTF. CDR3 in DNA: TGTGCCAGCTCATTACAGGGCCCTCAGTATGGCTACACCTTC.

The chain joins TRBV29-1 to TRBJ1-5; 7 bases line up with TRBD1. Per the germline V gene, CDR1 is SQVTM and CDR2 is ANQGSEA. The trim removed 6 bases at V and 2 bases at J, leaving 1 base unmatched. The CDR3 runs to 12 residues. The CDR3 DNA follows: TGCAGCGTCGGACAGGGCAATCAGCCCCAGCATTTT. Its protein is CSVGQGNQPQHF. Full variable domain (remainder filled in from reference TRBV29-1 and TRBJ1-5): SAVISQKPSRDICQRGTSLTIQCQVDSQVTMMFWYRQQPGQSLTLIATANQGSEATYESGFVIDKFPISRPNLTFSTLTVSNMSPEDSSIYLCSVGQGNQPQHFGDGTRLSIL.

V is TRBV4-3 and J is TRBJ2-7, with D perhaps matching TRBD2 (5 bases). This CDR3 comprises 16 residues. The germline V gene encodes CDR1 LGHNA and CDR2 YSLEER. Trimming shortened V by 4 bases and J by 6 bases, and 22 bases separated the two germline ends. CDR3 protein: CASSLEGTAEVPEQYF. CDR3 in DNA: TGCGCCAGCAGCCTCGAGGGCACCGCAGAAGTCCCCGAGCAGTACTTC.

The chain is built from TRBV30 and TRBJ1-2; TRBD1 matches at 7 bases. CDR1 GTSNPN and CDR2 SVGIG come from the germline V gene (reference sequence). The ends lost 3 bases at V and 2 bases at J; junction bases unmatched: 3. The CDR3 is 13 amino acids. The CDR3: CAWSPTGNYGYTF. For the CDR3, the DNA is TGTGCCTGGAGCCCGACAGGGAACTATGGCTACACCTTC.